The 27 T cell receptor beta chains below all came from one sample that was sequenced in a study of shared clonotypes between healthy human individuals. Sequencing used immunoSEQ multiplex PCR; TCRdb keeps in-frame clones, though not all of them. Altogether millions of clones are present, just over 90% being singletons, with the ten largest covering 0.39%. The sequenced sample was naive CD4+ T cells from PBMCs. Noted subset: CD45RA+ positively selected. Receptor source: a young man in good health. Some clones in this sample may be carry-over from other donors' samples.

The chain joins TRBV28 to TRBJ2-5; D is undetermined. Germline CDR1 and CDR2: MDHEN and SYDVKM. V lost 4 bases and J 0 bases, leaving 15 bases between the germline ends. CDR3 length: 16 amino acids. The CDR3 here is CASSSLRSGNQETQYF. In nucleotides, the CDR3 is TGTGCCAGCAGTTCTCTACGATCAGGCAACCAAGAGACCCAGTACTTC.

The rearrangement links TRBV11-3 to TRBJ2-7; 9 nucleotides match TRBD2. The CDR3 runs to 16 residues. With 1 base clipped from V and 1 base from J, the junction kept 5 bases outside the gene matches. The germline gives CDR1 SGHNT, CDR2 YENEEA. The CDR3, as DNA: TGTGCCAGCAGCTTAGGCGGGAGGGGGGGATCCTACGAGCAGTACTTC. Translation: CASSLGGRGGSYEQYF.

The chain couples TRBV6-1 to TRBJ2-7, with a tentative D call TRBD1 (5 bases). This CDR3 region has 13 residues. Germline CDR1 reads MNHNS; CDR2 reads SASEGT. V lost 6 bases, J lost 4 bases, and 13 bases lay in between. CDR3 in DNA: TGTGCCAGCAGCTCCACTGACAGATACGAGCAGTACTTC. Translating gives CASSSTDRYEQYF.

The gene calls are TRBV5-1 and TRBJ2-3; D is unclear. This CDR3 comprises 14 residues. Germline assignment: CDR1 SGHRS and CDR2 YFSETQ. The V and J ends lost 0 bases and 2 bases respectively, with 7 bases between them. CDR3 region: CASSLAVLTDTQYF. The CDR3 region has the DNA TGCGCCAGCAGCTTGGCCGTACTCACAGATACGCAGTATTTT.

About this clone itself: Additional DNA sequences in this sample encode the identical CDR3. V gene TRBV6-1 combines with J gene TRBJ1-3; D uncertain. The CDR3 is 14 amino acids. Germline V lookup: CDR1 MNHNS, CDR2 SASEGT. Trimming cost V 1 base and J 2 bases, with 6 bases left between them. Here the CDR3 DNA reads TGTGCCAGCAGTGAAGGAGGCGCTGGAAACACCATATATTTT. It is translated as CASSEGGAGNTIYF.

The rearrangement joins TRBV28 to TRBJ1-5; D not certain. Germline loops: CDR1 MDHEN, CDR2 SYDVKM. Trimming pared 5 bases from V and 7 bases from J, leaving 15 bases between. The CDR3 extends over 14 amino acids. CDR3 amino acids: CASSPGSLPQPQHF. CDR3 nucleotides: TGTGCCAGCAGTCCGGGTTCTCTCCCGCAGCCCCAGCATTTT.

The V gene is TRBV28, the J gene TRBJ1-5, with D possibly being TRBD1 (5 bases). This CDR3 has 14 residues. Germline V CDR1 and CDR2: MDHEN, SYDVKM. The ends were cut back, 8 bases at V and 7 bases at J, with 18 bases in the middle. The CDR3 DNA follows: TGTGCCAGCGTTTTGGTTGGGGGTGGGCAGCCCCAGCATTTT. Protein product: CASVLVGGGQPQHF.

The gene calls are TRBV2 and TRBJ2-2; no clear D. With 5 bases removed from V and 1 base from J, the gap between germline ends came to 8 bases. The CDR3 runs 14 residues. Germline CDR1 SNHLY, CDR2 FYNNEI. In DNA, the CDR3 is TGTGCCAGCAGTAGGAGCGTGAACACCGGGGAGCTGTTTTTT. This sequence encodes CASSRSVNTGELFF. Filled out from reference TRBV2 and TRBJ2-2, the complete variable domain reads EPEVTQTPSHQVTQMGQEVILRCVPISNHLYFYWYRQILGQKVEFLVSFYNNEISEKSEIFDDQFSVERPDGSNFTLKIRSTKLEDSAMYFCASSRSVNTGELFFGEGSRLTVL.

The CDR3 bases are TGTGCCAGCAGCCAAGTAGGGGGAGGCTACACCTTC. Its protein is CASSQVGGGYTF. The chain is built from TRBV4-2 and TRBJ1-2, with D possibly TRBD1 on 6 matching bases. The V end was cut by 1 base, the J end by 8 bases, with 8 bases between. The CDR3 has 12 amino acids. The germline V gene has CDR1 LGHNA and CDR2 YNFKEQ.

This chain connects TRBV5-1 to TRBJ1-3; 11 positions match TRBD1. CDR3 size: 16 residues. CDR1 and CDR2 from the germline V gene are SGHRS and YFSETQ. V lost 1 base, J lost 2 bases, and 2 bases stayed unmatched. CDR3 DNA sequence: TGCGCCAGCAGCTTGTCGGGACAGGGGGCTGGAAACACCATATATTTT. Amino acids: CASSLSGQGAGNTIYF.

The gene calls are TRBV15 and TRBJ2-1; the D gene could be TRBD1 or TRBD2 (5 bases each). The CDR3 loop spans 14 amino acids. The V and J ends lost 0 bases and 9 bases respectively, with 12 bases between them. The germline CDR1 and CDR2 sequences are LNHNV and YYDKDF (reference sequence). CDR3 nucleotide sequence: TGTGCCACCAGCAGAGACAGGGAGTATCCTGAGCAGTTCTTC. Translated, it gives CATSRDREYPEQFF.

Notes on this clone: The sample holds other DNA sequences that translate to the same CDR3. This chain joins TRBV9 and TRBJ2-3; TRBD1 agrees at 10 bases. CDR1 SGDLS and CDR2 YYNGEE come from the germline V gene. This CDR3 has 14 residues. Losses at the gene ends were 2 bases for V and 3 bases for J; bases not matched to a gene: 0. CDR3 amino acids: CASSVGQGTDTQYF. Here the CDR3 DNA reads TGTGCCAGCAGCGTGGGACAGGGGACAGATACGCAGTATTTT.

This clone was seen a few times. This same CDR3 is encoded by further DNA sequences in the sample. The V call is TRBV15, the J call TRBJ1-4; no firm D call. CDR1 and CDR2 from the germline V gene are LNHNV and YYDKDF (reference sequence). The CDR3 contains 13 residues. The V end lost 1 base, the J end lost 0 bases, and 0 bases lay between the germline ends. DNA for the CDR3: TGTGCCACCAGCAGAGCAACTAATGAAAAACTGTTTTTT. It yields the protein CATSRATNEKLFF.

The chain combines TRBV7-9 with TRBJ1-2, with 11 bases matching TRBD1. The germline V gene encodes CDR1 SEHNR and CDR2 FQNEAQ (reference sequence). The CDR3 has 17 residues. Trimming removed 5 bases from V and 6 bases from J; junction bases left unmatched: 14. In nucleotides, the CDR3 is TGTGCCAGCAGCGCCCAGGCCGGGACAGGGGGAATCGATGGCTACACCTTC. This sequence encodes CASSAQAGTGGIDGYTF.

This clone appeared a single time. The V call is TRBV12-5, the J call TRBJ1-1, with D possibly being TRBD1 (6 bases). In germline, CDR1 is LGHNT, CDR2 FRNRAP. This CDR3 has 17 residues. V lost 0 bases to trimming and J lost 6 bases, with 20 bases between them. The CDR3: CASGLVAGAGSAAEAFF. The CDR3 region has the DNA TGTGCTAGTGGTTTGGTTGCGGGGGCAGGGAGTGCCGCTGAAGCTTTCTTT.

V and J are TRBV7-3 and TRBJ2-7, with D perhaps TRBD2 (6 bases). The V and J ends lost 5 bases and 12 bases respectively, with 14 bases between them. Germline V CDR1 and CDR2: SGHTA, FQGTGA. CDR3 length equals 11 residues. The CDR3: CASSPGGVLYF. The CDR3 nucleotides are TGTGCCAGCAGCCCCGGGGGAGTACTGTACTTC.

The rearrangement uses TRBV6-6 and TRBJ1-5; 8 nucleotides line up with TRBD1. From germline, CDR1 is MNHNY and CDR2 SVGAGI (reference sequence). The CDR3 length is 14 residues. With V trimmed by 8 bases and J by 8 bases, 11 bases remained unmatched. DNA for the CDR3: TGTGCCAGCCGGAGGGCAGGGGGCATTGAGCCCCAGCATTTT. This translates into CASRRAGGIEPQHF.

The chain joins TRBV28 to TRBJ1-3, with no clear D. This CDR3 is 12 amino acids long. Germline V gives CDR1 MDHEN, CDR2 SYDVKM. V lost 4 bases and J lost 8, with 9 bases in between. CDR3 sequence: CASSSQVDTIYF. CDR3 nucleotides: TGTGCCAGCAGTTCGCAGGTAGACACCATATATTTT.

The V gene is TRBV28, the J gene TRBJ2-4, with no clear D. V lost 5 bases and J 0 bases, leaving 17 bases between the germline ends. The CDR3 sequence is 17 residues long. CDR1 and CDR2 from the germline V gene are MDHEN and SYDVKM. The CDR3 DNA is TGTGCCAGCAGTCCCAGAGTGGGCACTATAGCCAAAAACATTCAGTACTTC. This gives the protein CASSPRVGTIAKNIQYF.

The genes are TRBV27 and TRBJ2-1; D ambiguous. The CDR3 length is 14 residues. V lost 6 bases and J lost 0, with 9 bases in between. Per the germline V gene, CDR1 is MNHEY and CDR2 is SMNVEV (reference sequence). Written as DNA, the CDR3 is TGTGCCAGCAGAGTAGGGATCTCCTACAATGAGCAGTTCTTC. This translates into CASRVGISYNEQFF.

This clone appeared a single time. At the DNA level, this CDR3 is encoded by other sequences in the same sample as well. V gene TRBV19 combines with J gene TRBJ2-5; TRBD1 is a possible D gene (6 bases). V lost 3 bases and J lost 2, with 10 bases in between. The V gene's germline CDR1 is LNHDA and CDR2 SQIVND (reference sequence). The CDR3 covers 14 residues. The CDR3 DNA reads TGTGCCAGTAGTATTAGGCAGGGGCAAGAGACCCAGTACTTC. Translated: CASSIRQGQETQYF. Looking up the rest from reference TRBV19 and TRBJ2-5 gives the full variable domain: DGGITQSPKYLFRKEGQNVTLSCEQNLNHDAMYWYRQDPGQGLRLIYYSQIVNDFQKGDIAEGYSVSREKKESFPLTVTSAQKNPTAFYLCASSIRQGQETQYFGPGTRLLVL.

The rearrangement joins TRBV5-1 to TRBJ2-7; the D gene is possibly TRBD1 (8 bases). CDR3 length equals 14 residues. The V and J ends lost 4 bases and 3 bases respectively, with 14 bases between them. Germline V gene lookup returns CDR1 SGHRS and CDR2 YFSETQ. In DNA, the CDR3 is TGCGCCAGCAGCGGGGGGGACAGGAACTACGAGCAGTACTTC. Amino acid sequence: CASSGGDRNYEQYF.

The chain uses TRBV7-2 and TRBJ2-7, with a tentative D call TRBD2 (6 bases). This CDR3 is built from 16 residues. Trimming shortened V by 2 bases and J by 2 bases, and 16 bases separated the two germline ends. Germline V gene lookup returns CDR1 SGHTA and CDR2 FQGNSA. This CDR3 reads CASSLRIRAGTYEQYF. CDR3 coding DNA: TGTGCCAGCAGCTTAAGGATCAGGGCGGGGACCTACGAGCAGTACTTC.

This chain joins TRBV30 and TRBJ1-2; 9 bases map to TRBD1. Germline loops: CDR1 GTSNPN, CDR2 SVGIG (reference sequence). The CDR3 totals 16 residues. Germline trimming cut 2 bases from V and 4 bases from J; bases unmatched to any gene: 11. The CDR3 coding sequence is TGTGCCTGGAGTATACAGGGGGCTCGGTTGGGCTATGGCTACACCTTC. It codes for CAWSIQGARLGYGYTF.

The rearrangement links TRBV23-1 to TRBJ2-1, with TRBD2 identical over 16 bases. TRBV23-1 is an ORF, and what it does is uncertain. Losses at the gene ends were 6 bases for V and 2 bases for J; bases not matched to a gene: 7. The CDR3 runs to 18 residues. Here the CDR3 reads CASSPGTSGRAPYNEQFF. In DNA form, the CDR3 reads TGCGCCAGCAGCCCCGGGACTAGCGGGAGGGCCCCCTACAATGAGCAGTTCTTC.

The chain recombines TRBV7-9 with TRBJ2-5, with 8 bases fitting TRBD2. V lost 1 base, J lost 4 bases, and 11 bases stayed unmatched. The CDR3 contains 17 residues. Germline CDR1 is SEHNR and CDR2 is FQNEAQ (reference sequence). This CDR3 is CASSLELASGWGETQYF. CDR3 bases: TGTGCCAGCAGCTTAGAGTTGGCTAGCGGGTGGGGAGAGACCCAGTACTTC.

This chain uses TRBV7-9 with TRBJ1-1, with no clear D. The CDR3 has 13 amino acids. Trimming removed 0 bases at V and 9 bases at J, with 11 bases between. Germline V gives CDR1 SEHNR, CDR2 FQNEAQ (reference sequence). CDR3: CASSLAGSTKAFF. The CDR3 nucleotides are TGTGCCAGCAGCTTAGCGGGCAGTACTAAAGCTTTCTTT. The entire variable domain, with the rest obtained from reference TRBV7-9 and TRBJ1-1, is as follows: DTGVSQNPRHKITKRGQNVTFRCDPISEHNRLYWYRQTLGQGPEFLTYFQNEAQLEKSRLLSDRFSAERPKGSFSTLEIQRTEQGDSAMYLCASSLAGSTKAFFGQGTRLTVV.